The next 14 T cell receptor beta chains were all read from a single sample in a study of post-analysis software for immune sequencing data. Study-level points and caveats: Elevated frequency relative to controls characterized four or five TRBV segments in patients, TRBV5-6, TRBV5-1 and TRBV20-1 among them.

Unique molecular identifiers featured in each of the TCR beta cDNA libraries. One entry per CDR3 protein results from TCRdb running MiXCR on the PCR reads. The data show hundreds of thousands of distinct CDR3 sequences, less than 35% seen once. For these receptors, no antigen is known. The sample was blood. The receptors here all came from a girl under 18 with multiple sclerosis.

This chain links TRBV12-5 with TRBJ2-1; TRBD2 aligns across 9 bases. This CDR3 contains 15 residues. Germline CDR1 is LGHNT and CDR2 is FRNRAP. V lost 3 bases to trimming and J lost 2 bases; unmatched junction nucleotides: 2. DNA of the CDR3: TGTGCTAGTGGTTTTAGCGGGGGTGCCTACAATGAGCAGTTCTTC. This codes for CASGFSGGAYNEQFF.

The chain has TRBV12-3 or TRBV12-4 and TRBJ1-1, with D perhaps matching TRBD1 (6 bases). The V and J ends lost 4 bases and 0 bases respectively, with 18 bases between them. The CDR3 is 17 amino acids. The CDR3 DNA sequence: TGTGCCAGCAGTTCGAGGGGGGGGCGTTTCTTGAACACTGAAGCTTTCTTT. It yields the protein CASSSRGGRFLNTEAFF.

There are a few counts of this clonotype. V and J are TRBV20-1 and TRBJ1-1; D might be TRBD1 (5 bases). CDR3 length: 14 amino acids. Germline CDR1 reads DFQATT; CDR2 reads SNEGSKA (reference sequence). V lost 6 bases to trimming and J lost 0 bases, with 14 bases between them. The CDR3 reads CSADGGIMNTEAFF. DNA for the CDR3: TGCAGTGCCGACGGGGGTATCATGAACACTGAAGCTTTCTTT.

This clonotype was observed a handful of times. The chain recombines TRBV9 with TRBJ2-1; weak D call: TRBD1 (6 bases). The ends were cut back, 0 bases at V and 8 bases at J, with 18 bases in the middle. CDR1 and CDR2 (germline): SGDLS, YYNGEE. CDR3 length: 16 residues. CDR3 protein: CASSVEGQRFSDEQFF. Written as DNA, the CDR3 is TGTGCCAGCAGCGTAGAAGGACAGAGGTTTTCGGATGAGCAGTTCTTC.

V is TRBV5-6 and J is TRBJ1-1; 8 bases are a match to TRBD1. Germline values: CDR1 SGHDT, CDR2 YYEEEE. The CDR3 consists of 14 residues. With V trimmed by 4 bases and J by 7 bases, 9 bases remained unmatched. CDR3 sequence reads: CASSPQGEESEAFF. In DNA form, the CDR3 reads TGTGCCAGCAGCCCACAGGGGGAGGAGAGTGAAGCTTTCTTT.

Note on this clonotype: With a much larger clone just one base away, this may be a read error. The V call is TRBV7-2, the J call TRBJ2-7; D possibly corresponds to TRBD1 (6 bases). From germline, CDR1 is SGHTA and CDR2 FQGNSA. The CDR3 loop spans 13 amino acids. Deletions cut 2 bases from V and 6 bases from J, with 11 bases between. The CDR3 DNA is TGTGCCAGCAGCTTATTCCAGGGGTGCGAGCAGTACTTC. Protein sequence: CASSLFQGCEQYF.

This clonotype was recorded a few times. This chain links TRBV3-1 with TRBJ1-1; 7 bases agree with TRBD1. This CDR3 spans 15 amino acids. The J segment lost 5 bases and the V segment lost 0 bases, leaving 6 bases of the junction unmatched. Germline V lookup: CDR1 LGHDT, CDR2 YNNKEL (reference sequence). CDR3: CASSQDAHRGTEAFF. The CDR3 DNA reads TGTGCCAGCAGCCAAGACGCCCACAGGGGAACTGAAGCTTTCTTT.

This clonotype was seen more than once but under ten times. The rearrangement joins TRBV29-1 to TRBJ1-2; TRBD1 might be the D (5 bases). This CDR3 is built from 13 residues. V was pared by 5 bases and J by 4 bases, with 14 bases between. CDR1 and CDR2 from the germline V gene are SQVTM and ANQGSEA. CDR3 sequence: CSVSRGGTYGYTF. The CDR3 nucleotides read TGCAGCGTTTCGCGGGGCGGGACCTATGGCTACACCTTC. Variable domain in full (rest from reference TRBV29-1 and TRBJ1-2): SAVISQKPSRDICQRGTSLTIQCQVDSQVTMMFWYRQQPGQSLTLIATANQGSEATYESGFVIDKFPISRPNLTFSTLTVSNMSPEDSSIYLCSVSRGGTYGYTFGSGTRLTVV.

In regard to this clonotype: One junction end disagrees with the germline gene, perhaps due to a read error. The CDR3 is CASSSGKQGVAYNEQFF. The DNA for the CDR3 is TGTGCTAGCAGTTCCGGCAAACAGGGGGTCGCCTACAATGAGCAGTTCTTC. The rearrangement joins TRBV7-7 to TRBJ2-1, with 8 bases lining up with TRBD1. The germline V gene encodes CDR1 SSHAT and CDR2 FNYEAQ (reference sequence). The length of the CDR3 is 17 residues.

This clonotype was found a few times. The chain joins TRBV7-9 to TRBJ1-2; TRBD1 matches 8 bases. V shed 11 bases and J 4 bases; nucleotides not matched to a gene: 6. This CDR3 contains 12 residues. Germline V gene data show CDR1 as SEHNR and CDR2 as FQNEAQ (reference sequence). In DNA form, the CDR3 reads TGTGCCTTTGGGCAGGGGGCCTATGGCTACACCTTC. Protein: CAFGQGAYGYTF.

The genes are TRBV24-1 and TRBJ2-3, with D unresolved. This CDR3 has 11 amino acids. V lost 1 base and J 11 bases, leaving 6 bases between the germline ends. Germline V gives CDR1 KGHDR, CDR2 SFDVKD. CDR3 protein: CATSDLMMQYF. DNA for the CDR3: TGTGCCACCAGTGATTTAATGATGCAGTATTTT.

The V call is TRBV10-3, the J call TRBJ2-3; the D is unclear. CDR1 is ENHRY and CDR2 is SYGVKD in the germline V gene. The CDR3 runs 13 residues. Trimming shortened V by 0 bases and J by 4 bases, and 5 bases separated the two germline ends. The CDR3 region is CAISESPADTQYF. The DNA for the CDR3 is TGTGCCATCAGTGAGTCCCCCGCAGATACGCAGTATTTT.

V usage is TRBV20-1 and J usage is TRBJ2-2; 8 bases align to TRBD2. With 0 bases clipped from V and 6 bases from J, the junction kept 12 bases outside the gene matches. Germline CDR1 DFQATT, CDR2 SNEGSKA (reference sequence). The CDR3 spans 17 residues. CDR3 sequence: CSARDGVAGNFAGELFF. The DNA for the CDR3 is TGCAGTGCTAGAGATGGGGTAGCGGGAAATTTCGCCGGGGAGCTGTTTTTT.

The table lists this clonotype with a few counts. Germline and junction disagree at one end, which may indicate a read error. The chain links TRBV5-4 to TRBJ1-6, with unresolved D. This CDR3 contains 15 residues. Germline loops: CDR1 SGHNT, CDR2 YYREEE (reference sequence). Written as DNA, the CDR3 is TGTGCCAGCAGCTTGGTGGGCTCCAATAATTCACCCCTCCACTTT. This encodes CASSLVGSNNSPLHF.